Below, 27 T cell receptor beta chains from the same sample are listed, as sequenced in a study of blood T cells in healthy people across ages. Through a sample-barcoded 5' primer and a J-beta primer mix, a second PCR was run for roughly 6 to 11 cycles. Each CDR3 protein is one row after TCRdb ran MiXCR on the 5' RACE reads. The sample lists 800,000 to 950,000 distinct CDR3 sequences; around 36% were seen once. What was sequenced was blood. These receptors were collected from a man between 18 and 29 years old in good health.

The chain recombines TRBV6-2 or TRBV6-3 with TRBJ2-4; 8 nucleotides match TRBD2. The ends lost 0 bases at V and 4 bases at J; junction bases unmatched: 5. The CDR3 has 16 amino acids. Germline CDR1 reads MNHEY; CDR2 reads SVGEGT. Here the CDR3 reads CASSYSGLERKNIQYF. The CDR3, as DNA: TGTGCCAGCAGTTACTCGGGACTAGAGAGGAAAAACATTCAGTACTTC.

Turning to this clonotype: One base away lies a much larger clone, so this may be a sequencing read error. This rearrangement joins TRBV4-2 to TRBJ2-1, with D possibly TRBD2 on 6 matching bases. Looked up from germline, CDR1 is LGHNA and CDR2 is YNFKEQ. CDR3 size: 17 residues. V lost 0 bases to trimming and J lost 1 base, with 13 bases between them. CDR3 protein: CASSQDRSGPSYNEQFF. The CDR3 coding sequence is TGTGCCAGCAGCCAAGATCGTAGCGGACCGTCCTACAATGAGCAGTTCTTC.

V usage is TRBV4-2 and J usage is TRBJ1-2; maybe TRBD1 (5 bases). Germline-derived CDR1 and CDR2 are LGHNA and YNFKEQ. V lost 0 bases, J lost 5 bases, and 16 bases lay in between. The CDR3 length is 16 residues. CDR3 amino acids: CASSQDLGGGIYGYTF. CDR3 DNA: TGTGCCAGCAGCCAAGATTTGGGGGGGGGAATTTATGGCTACACCTTC.

The chain employs TRBV28 and TRBJ1-2, with a tentative D call TRBD1 (5 bases). Trimming removed 4 bases at V and 5 bases at J, with 14 bases between. Germline V gene lookup returns CDR1 MDHEN and CDR2 SYDVKM. The CDR3 sequence is 14 residues long. The CDR3 DNA reads TGTGCCAGCAGTTGGCTCGGAGGGGCGTATGGCTACACCTTC. Translation: CASSWLGGAYGYTF.

V is TRBV7-9 and J is TRBJ2-7, with 7 bases matching TRBD2. V shed 0 bases, J shed 7 bases, and the junction held 9 bases outside the gene matches. CDR3 size: 15 residues. Germline values: CDR1 SEHNR, CDR2 FQNEAQ (reference sequence). DNA for the CDR3: TGTGCCAGCAGCTTAGCCGGCAGGGACTACAATGAGCAGTACTTC. Amino acids: CASSLAGRDYNEQYF.

J is TRBJ2-5 and V is TRBV29-1, with D hard to call. The DNA matches TRBJ2-7 better at its end, which makes the J call doubtful. CDR1 SQVTM and CDR2 ANQGSEA come from the germline V gene. This CDR3 region has 11 residues. CDR3 DNA sequence: TGCAGCGTTGAAACGGCTGGCGAGCAGTACTTC. Encoded protein: CSVETAGEQYF.

This clonotype appeared a few times. The chain is built from TRBV7-3 and TRBJ2-3; 7 bases align to TRBD2. V trimming: 2 bases; J trimming: 2 bases; junction bases outside the gene matches: 16. This CDR3 is built from 19 residues. The germline CDR1 and CDR2 sequences are SGHTA and FQGTGA. CDR3 sequence (DNA): TGTGCCAGCAGCTTAGGAGTCCTACGGTCCCTAGCGGACACAGATACGCAGTATTTT. This gives the protein CASSLGVLRSLADTDTQYF.

This clonotype has a handful of counts. DNA of the CDR3: TGCGCCAGCAGCCCCCAGACAGTCCCGAACACTGAAGCTTTCTTT. Encoded protein: CASSPQTVPNTEAFF. The gene calls are TRBV5-1 and TRBJ1-1, with a tentative D call TRBD1 (5 bases). CDR1 and CDR2 (germline): SGHRS, YFSETQ. Deletions cut 4 bases from V and 1 base from J, with 14 bases between. CDR3 size: 15 residues.

The chain uses TRBV9 and TRBJ2-4; no clear D. The end of the DNA aligns better with TRBJ2-5, so the J call may be wrong. CDR3 size: 15 residues. Per germline, CDR1 SGDLS and CDR2 YYNGEE. CDR3 region: CASSEHGALQETQYF. CDR3 DNA: TGTGCCAGCAGCGAGCATGGAGCGCTCCAAGAGACCCAGTACTTC.

The table lists this clonotype with many counts. The J gene is TRBJ2-5, the V gene TRBV5-1; 7 positions match TRBD1. The CDR3 runs 15 residues. CDR1 SGHRS and CDR2 YFSETQ come from the germline V gene. The junction had 6 bases not matched to a gene; V was cut back by 4 bases and J by 0 bases. The CDR3 region is CASSPGTANQETQYF. As DNA, the CDR3 is TGCGCCAGCAGCCCCGGGACAGCAAACCAAGAGACCCAGTACTTC.

With regard to this clonotype: Given a much more abundant clone one base away, this may be a read error. The CDR3 reads CASSWADTQYEQYF. For the CDR3, the DNA is TGTGCCAGCAGTTGGGCGGATACCCAATACGAGCAGTACTTC. This rearrangement joins TRBV12-3 or TRBV12-4 to TRBJ2-5, with D unresolved. The end of the DNA aligns better with TRBJ2-7, so the J call may be wrong. The CDR3 is 14 residues long.

This clonotype was detected a few times. This chain joins TRBV12-5 and TRBJ2-7; D is unclear. The V end lost 1 base, the J end lost 3 bases, and 7 bases lay between the germline ends. The CDR3 covers 13 residues. In germline, CDR1 is LGHNT, CDR2 FRNRAP. The chain's CDR3 is CASGLGGYYEQYF. The CDR3 DNA follows: TGTGCTAGTGGTTTGGGCGGATACTACGAGCAGTACTTC.

The chain uses TRBV4-2 and TRBJ2-5, with unresolved D. Germline V gene sequence: CDR1 LGHNA, CDR2 YNFKEQ. V lost 0 bases to trimming and J lost 2 bases, with 10 bases between them. The CDR3 spans 15 residues. CDR3 residues: CASSQDPLPQETQYF. DNA for the CDR3: TGTGCCAGCAGCCAAGATCCGCTACCACAAGAGACCCAGTACTTC.

The chain couples TRBV10-3 to TRBJ2-3, with 12 bases matching TRBD2. The CDR3 is made up of 17 amino acids. V shed 6 bases and J 1 base; nucleotides not matched to a gene: 8. Germline CDR1 reads ENHRY; CDR2 reads SYGVKD. In DNA, the CDR3 is TGTGCCATCAGGATCGGGACTAGCGGGTCCCGCACAGATACGCAGTATTTT. Protein product: CAIRIGTSGSRTDTQYF.

The gene calls are TRBV6-2 or TRBV6-3 and TRBJ2-7; weak D call: TRBD2 (5 bases). CDR1 and CDR2 from the germline V gene are MNHEY and SVGEGT. V lost 2 bases and J lost 3, with 14 bases in between. The CDR3 has 15 amino acids. This chain's CDR3 is CASSYAPGRDYEQYF. CDR3 DNA sequence: TGTGCCAGCAGTTACGCCCCGGGTCGGGACTACGAGCAGTACTTC.

The V gene is TRBV7-2, the J gene TRBJ2-3, with D maybe TRBD2 (6 bases). Trimming stripped 0 bases from V and 4 bases from J, with 17 bases between. The germline V gene has CDR1 SGHTA and CDR2 FQGNSA. CDR3 length: 17 residues. The CDR3 nucleotides read TGTGCCAGCAGCTTAGCGCTGGGGGGTCCTCCACCAGATACGCAGTATTTT. Encoded protein: CASSLALGGPPPDTQYF.

This chain links TRBV10-3 with TRBJ2-4; no clear D. The DNA end is a closer match to TRBJ2-7, so the J assignment may be wrong. CDR3 length: 16 residues. CDR1 ENHRY and CDR2 SYGVKD come from the germline V gene. CDR3 nucleotide sequence: TGTGCCATCAGTGTATCCTCGGGCGCAGCCCCCTACGAGCAGTACTTC. Encoded protein: CAISVSSGAAPYEQYF.

The chain combines TRBV5-1 with TRBJ2-7; no clear D gene. Trimming removed 2 bases from V and 2 bases from J, with 14 bases in between. The CDR3 is 15 residues long. The germline V gene encodes CDR1 SGHRS and CDR2 YFSETQ. CDR3 protein: CASSFGQAPTYEQYF. CDR3 bases: TGCGCCAGCAGCTTTGGGCAGGCTCCAACCTACGAGCAGTACTTC.

This clonotype was detected only a few times. The chain combines TRBV9 with TRBJ1-1, with a weak D call TRBD1 (6 bases). The CDR3 has 14 residues. Trimming removed 3 bases at V and 5 bases at J, with 14 bases between. Germline V gene data show CDR1 as SGDLS and CDR2 as YYNGEE. CDR3 residues: CASSAGVFGTEAFF. The CDR3 DNA reads TGTGCCAGCAGCGCAGGGGTTTTTGGGACTGAAGCTTTCTTT.

This clonotype was seen only a few times. The chain links TRBV12-3 or TRBV12-4 to TRBJ1-1; 9 positions match TRBD1. The CDR3 loop spans 15 amino acids. V lost 10 bases, J lost 2 bases, and 11 bases stayed unmatched. CDR3 loop: CATHRDRVSNTEAFF. CDR3 nucleotide sequence: TGTGCCACCCACCGGGACAGGGTTAGCAACACTGAAGCTTTCTTT.

This clonotype occurred once. Since a much larger clone is just one base distant, this may be a read error. V and J are TRBV12-3 or TRBV12-4 and TRBJ1-2, with D perhaps matching TRBD1 (5 bases). The CDR3 runs 12 residues. The ends were cut back, 8 bases at V and 8 bases at J, with 15 bases in the middle. The CDR3 region is CASGLFGGGYTF. DNA of the CDR3: TGTGCCAGCGGATTATTCGGGGGGGGCTACACCTTC.

This chain links TRBV2 with TRBJ2-4; possibly TRBD1 for D (6 bases). With the DNA end fitting TRBJ2-7 better, the J assignment may be wrong. CDR1 and CDR2 (germline): SNHLY, FYNNEI. CDR3 length equals 13 residues. The CDR3 DNA reads as TGTGCCAGCCGTAACAGGGATACCTACGAGCAGTACTTC. Translating gives CASRNRDTYEQYF.

This clonotype was observed a few times. The V call is TRBV27, the J call TRBJ1-1; no clear D. Germline CDR1 and CDR2: MNHEY and SMNVEV (reference sequence). V was trimmed by 8 bases and J by 5 bases, leaving 15 bases between them. This CDR3 spans 13 amino acids. Written as DNA, the CDR3 is TGTGCCAGCGCGGTGCGGATCGGAACTGAAGCTTTCTTT. This translates into CASAVRIGTEAFF.

V usage is TRBV7-2 and J usage is TRBJ1-2; the match to TRBD1 covers 7 bases. CDR3 length: 15 residues. CDR1 and CDR2 from the germline V gene are SGHTA and FQGNSA. V shed 5 bases and J 2 bases; nucleotides not matched to a gene: 8. In DNA, the CDR3 is TGTGCCAGCAGCACAAACCCAGGGGGGAACTATGGCTACACCTTC. It codes for CASSTNPGGNYGYTF. The full variable domain, with the rest looked up from reference TRBV7-2 and TRBJ1-2, is GAGVSQSPSNKVTEKGKDVELRCDPISGHTALYWYRQSLGQGLEFLIYFQGNSAPDKSGLPSDRFSAERTGGSVSTLTIQRTQQEDSAVYLCASSTNPGGNYGYTFGSGTRLTVV.

This clonotype was found once. A single base separates this from a much larger clone, so it may be a read error. The chain is built from TRBV7-9 and TRBJ2-5; D may correspond to TRBD1 or TRBD2 (5 bases each). Germline lookup yields CDR1 SEHNR and CDR2 FQNEAQ (reference sequence). This CDR3 has 13 residues. The CDR3 reads CANSFQGEETQYF. Written as DNA, the CDR3 is TGTGCCAACAGCTTCCAGGGAGAAGAGACCCAGTACTTC. Drawing the rest from reference TRBV7-9 and TRBJ2-5, the complete variable domain is DTGVSQNPRHKITKRGQNVTFRCDPISEHNRLYWYRQTLGQGPEFLTYFQNEAQLEKSRLLSDRFSAERPKGSFSTLEIQRTEQGDSAMYLCANSFQGEETQYFGPGTRLLVL.

The V and J genes are TRBV7-2 and TRBJ2-5; 10 nucleotides line up with TRBD1. The trim removed 6 bases at V and 11 bases at J, leaving 12 bases unmatched. CDR3 size: 14 residues. Per the germline V gene, CDR1 is SGHTA and CDR2 is FQGNSA. The CDR3: CASSPRDRGIVQYF. The CDR3 nucleotides read TGTGCCAGCAGTCCCCGGGACAGGGGTATCGTGCAGTACTTC.

This clonotype has a handful of counts. The chain couples TRBV20-1 to TRBJ1-2, with TRBD1 matching 10 bases. V lost 1 base, J lost 8 bases, and 7 bases stayed unmatched. Germline values: CDR1 DFQATT, CDR2 SNEGSKA (reference sequence). This CDR3 has 14 residues. The CDR3: CSARAGTGEFGYTF. As DNA, the CDR3 is TGCAGTGCTAGAGCCGGGACAGGGGAGTTCGGCTACACCTTC.